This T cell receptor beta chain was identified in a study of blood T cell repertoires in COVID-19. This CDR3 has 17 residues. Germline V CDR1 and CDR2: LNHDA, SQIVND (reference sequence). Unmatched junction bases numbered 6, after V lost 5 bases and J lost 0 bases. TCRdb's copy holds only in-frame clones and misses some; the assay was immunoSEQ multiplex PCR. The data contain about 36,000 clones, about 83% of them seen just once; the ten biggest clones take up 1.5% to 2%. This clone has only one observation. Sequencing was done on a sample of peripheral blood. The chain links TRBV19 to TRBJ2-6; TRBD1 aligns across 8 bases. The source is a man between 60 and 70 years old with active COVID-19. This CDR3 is CASSAWTGLSGANVLTF. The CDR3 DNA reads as TGTGCCAGTAGTGCATGGACAGGGCTCTCTGGGGCCAACGTCCTGACTTTC.